The present TCR beta chain was sequenced within a study of T-cell memory formation after mild COVID-19. Looking at the study overall: TCR clusters were mostly confined to one donor each. Study-wide points: Contracting CD4+ clones were located mainly in CM and EM, and CD8+ clones in EMRA. The pre-infection memory compartment contained some responding clones, suggesting cross-reactive memory joined.

Germline values: CDR1 KGHSH, CDR2 LQKENI. V lost 3 bases, J lost 4 bases, and 10 bases lay in between. This CDR3 has 13 amino acids. TCRdb reprocessed the 5' RACE reads via MiXCR and lists one record per CDR3 protein. Among more than 250,000 distinct CDR3 sequences listed, about a sixth were seen once. On this clonotype: The antigen remains unidentified.

V gene TRBV18 combines with J gene TRBJ2-7, with TRBD2 as a possible D gene (5 bases). The receptor was isolated from a man between 18 and 29 years old who had mild COVID-19 (a few samples of this study predate the infection). Cell type and time point are not known. Source material: PBMCs or a T cell subset sorted from them (not recorded which). The CDR3 coding sequence is TGTGCCAGCTCACCGGGTATAGCGTACGAGCAGTACGTC. This encodes CASSPGIAYEQYV.